This T cell receptor (beta chain) is from a study of T cells in Graves' hyperthyroidism and ophthalmopathy. Study context: Before treatment of any kind, peripheral blood was taken at initial diagnosis.

With duration under 3 months, ophthalmopathy was active: Clinical Activity Score at least 3, NOSPECS at least 4. Amplified regions were TCR beta CDR3 sequences from RNA transcripts. First-round RT-PCR targeting the TCR CDR3 was performed with the HTBI primer set. One entry per CDR3 protein, called by TCRdb with MiXCR from the multiplex PCR reads. This sample yields 450,000 to 650,000 distinct CDR3 sequences, of which more than 15% are seen a single time; around 17% belongs to the top ten. The CDR3 runs to 19 residues. Germline-derived CDR1 and CDR2 are LNHDA and SQIVND (reference sequence). Worth noting for this clonotype: The junction departs from germline at one end; a sequencing error may be responsible.

The sequenced material came from blood. This chain joins TRBV19 and TRBJ1-1; D gene ambiguous. The receptor was derived from a woman under 30 with Graves' ophthalmopathy. CDR3 in amino acids: CASNILIKRSGTENTEAFF. As DNA, the CDR3 is TGTGCCAGTAATATACTCATAAAGCGTTCGGGCACCGAGAACACTGAAGCTTTCTTT.